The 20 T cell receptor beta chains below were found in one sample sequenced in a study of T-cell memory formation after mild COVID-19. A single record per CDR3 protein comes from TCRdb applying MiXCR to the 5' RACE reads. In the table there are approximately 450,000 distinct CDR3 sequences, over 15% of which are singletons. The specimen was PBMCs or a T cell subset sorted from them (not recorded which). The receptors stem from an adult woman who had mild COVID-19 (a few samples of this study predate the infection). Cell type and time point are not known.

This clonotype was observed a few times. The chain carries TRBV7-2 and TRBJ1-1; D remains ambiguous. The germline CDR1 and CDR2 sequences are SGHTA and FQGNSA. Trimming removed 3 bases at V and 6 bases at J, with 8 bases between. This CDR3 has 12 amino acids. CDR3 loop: CASSFGYAEAFF. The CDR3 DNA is TGTGCCAGCAGCTTTGGGTACGCTGAAGCTTTCTTT.

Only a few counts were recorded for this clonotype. The CDR3 here is CASSQDQALGMLSPLHF. The CDR3 region has the DNA TGCGCCAGCAGCCAAGATCAAGCCTTAGGAATGCTTTCACCCCTCCACTTT. The chain carries TRBV4-3 and TRBJ1-6; D unclear. The CDR3 contains 17 residues. The ends were cut back, 0 bases at V and 9 bases at J, with 18 bases in the middle. Germline V gene lookup returns CDR1 LGHNA and CDR2 YSLEER.

The CDR3 sequence is CASSLERASYEQYF. Here the CDR3 DNA reads TGTGCCAGCAGCTTAGAGCGAGCTTCCTACGAGCAGTACTTC. V is TRBV7-8 and J is TRBJ2-7; D not resolved. Per germline, CDR1 SGHVS and CDR2 FQNEAQ. Trimming pared 1 base from V and 1 base from J, leaving 8 bases between. The CDR3 is made up of 14 amino acids.

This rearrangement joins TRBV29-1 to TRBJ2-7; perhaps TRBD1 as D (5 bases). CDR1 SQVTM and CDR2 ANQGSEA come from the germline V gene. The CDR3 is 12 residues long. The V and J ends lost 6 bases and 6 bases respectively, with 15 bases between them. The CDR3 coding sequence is TGCAGCGTCAGGGTCCCGGGTGGCGAGCAGTACTTC. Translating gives CSVRVPGGEQYF.

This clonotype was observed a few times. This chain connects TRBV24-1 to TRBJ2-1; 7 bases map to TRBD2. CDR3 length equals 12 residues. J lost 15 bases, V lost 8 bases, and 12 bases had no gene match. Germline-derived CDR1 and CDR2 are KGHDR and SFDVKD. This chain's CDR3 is CATTDPGLRWFF. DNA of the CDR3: TGTGCCACCACCGATCCGGGACTACGGTGGTTCTTC.

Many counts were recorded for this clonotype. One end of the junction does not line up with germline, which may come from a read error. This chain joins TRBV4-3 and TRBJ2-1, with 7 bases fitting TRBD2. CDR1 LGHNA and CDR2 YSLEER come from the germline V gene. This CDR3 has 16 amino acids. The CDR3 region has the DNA TGCGCCAGCAGCCAAGGTTGGCGGGGGTCCTTCAATGAGCAGTTCTTC. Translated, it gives CASSQGWRGSFNEQFF.

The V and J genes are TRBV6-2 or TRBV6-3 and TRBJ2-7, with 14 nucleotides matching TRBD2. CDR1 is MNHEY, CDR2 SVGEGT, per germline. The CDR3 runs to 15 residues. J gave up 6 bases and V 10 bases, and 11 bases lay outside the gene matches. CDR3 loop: CATTTGTSGSGEQYF. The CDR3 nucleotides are TGTGCCACTACGACCGGGACTAGCGGGAGTGGCGAGCAGTACTTC.

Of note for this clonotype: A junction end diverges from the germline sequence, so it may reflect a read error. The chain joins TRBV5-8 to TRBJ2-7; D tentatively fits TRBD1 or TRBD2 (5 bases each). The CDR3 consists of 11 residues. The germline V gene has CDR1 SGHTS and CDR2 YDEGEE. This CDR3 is CASSPWDVWNF. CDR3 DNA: TGTGCCAGCAGCCCCTGGGACGTGTGGAACTTC.

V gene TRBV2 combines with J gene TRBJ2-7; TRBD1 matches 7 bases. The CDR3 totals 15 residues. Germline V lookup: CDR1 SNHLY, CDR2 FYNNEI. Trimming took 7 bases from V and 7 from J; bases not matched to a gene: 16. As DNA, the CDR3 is TGTGCCAGCATCCTGACCATGACAGGGTTGGGAGAGCAGTACTTC. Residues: CASILTMTGLGEQYF.

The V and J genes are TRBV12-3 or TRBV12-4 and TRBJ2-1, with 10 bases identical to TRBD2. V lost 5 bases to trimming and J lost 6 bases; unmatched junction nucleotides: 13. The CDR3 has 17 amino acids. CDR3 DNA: TGTGCCAGCAGTCCCCTCCCCGGACTAGCGGCCTCCAATGAGCAGTTCTTC. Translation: CASSPLPGLAASNEQFF.

CDR3 loop: CASTFQQGHQPQHF. The CDR3 DNA sequence: TGTGCCAGCACGTTTCAACAGGGACATCAGCCCCAGCATTTT. The gene calls are TRBV28 and TRBJ1-5; D is possibly TRBD1 (6 bases). The CDR3 is made up of 14 amino acids. The germline V gene encodes CDR1 MDHEN and CDR2 SYDVKM. V was shortened by 7 bases and J by 5 bases, with 15 bases between the two germline ends.

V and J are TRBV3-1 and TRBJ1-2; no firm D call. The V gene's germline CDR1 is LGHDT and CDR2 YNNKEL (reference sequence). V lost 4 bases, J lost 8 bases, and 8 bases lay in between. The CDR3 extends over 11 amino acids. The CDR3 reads CASSRGSGYTF. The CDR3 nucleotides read TGTGCCAGCAGCCGAGGCAGCGGCTACACCTTC. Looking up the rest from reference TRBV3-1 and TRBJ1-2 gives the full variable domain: DTAVSQTPKYLVTQMGNDKSIKCEQNLGHDTMYWYKQDSKKFLKIMFSYNNKELIINETVPNRFSPKSPDKAHLNLHINSLELGDSAVYFCASSRGSGYTFGSGTRLTVV.

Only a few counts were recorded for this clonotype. CDR3 sequence: CSARDVGQDEQYF. As DNA, the CDR3 is TGCAGTGCTAGAGATGTGGGGCAGGACGAGCAGTACTTC. The rearrangement links TRBV20-1 to TRBJ2-7, with D perhaps TRBD1 (5 bases). The CDR3 totals 13 residues. The germline V and J ends were trimmed by 0 bases and 5 bases, with 11 bases remaining between them. Germline V gives CDR1 DFQATT, CDR2 SNEGSKA (reference sequence).

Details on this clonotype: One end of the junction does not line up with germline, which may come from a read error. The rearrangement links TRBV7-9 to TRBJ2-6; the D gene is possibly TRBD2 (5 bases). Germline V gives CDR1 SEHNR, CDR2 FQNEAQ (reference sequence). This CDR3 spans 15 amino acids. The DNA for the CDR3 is TGTTCCAGCAGCTTACTAGGCTCTGGGGCCAACGTCCTGACTTTC. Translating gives CSSSLLGSGANVLTF.

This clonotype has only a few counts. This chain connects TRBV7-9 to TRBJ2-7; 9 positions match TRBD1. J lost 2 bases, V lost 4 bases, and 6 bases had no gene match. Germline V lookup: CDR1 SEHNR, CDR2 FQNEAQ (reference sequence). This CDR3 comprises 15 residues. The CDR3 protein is CASSYEDRGTYEQYF. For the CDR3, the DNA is TGTGCCAGCAGCTACGAGGACAGGGGAACCTACGAGCAGTACTTC.

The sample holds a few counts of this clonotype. For the CDR3, the DNA is TGTGCCAGCAGCCCAGTTCGGGGGACCCAGACTGAAGCTTTCTTT. It specifies CASSPVRGTQTEAFF. The chain combines TRBV7-6 with TRBJ1-1; TRBD1 might be the D (5 bases). The germline V gene has CDR1 SGHVS and CDR2 FNYEAQ. This CDR3 spans 15 amino acids. The V end lost 5 bases, the J end lost 5 bases, and 18 bases lay between the germline ends.

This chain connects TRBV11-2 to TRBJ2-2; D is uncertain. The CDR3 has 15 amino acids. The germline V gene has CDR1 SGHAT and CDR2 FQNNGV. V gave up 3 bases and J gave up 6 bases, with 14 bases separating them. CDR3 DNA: TGTGCCAGCAGCTTTCCGACCCTGTTGCCCGGGGAGCTGTTTTTT. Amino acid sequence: CASSFPTLLPGELFF.

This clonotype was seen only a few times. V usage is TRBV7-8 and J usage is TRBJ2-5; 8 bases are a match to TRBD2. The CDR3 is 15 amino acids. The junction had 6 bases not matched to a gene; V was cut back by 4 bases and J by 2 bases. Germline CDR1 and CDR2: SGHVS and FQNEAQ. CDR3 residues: CASSYRREAQETQYF. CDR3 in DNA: TGTGCCAGCAGCTACCGGCGGGAGGCTCAAGAGACCCAGTACTTC.

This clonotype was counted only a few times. CDR3 nucleotide sequence: TGTGCCAGCCGTTGGTGGCAAGAGACCCAGTACTTC. Its protein is CASRWWQETQYF. The chain carries TRBV6-1 and TRBJ2-5; D is unresolved. Germline V gene data show CDR1 as MNHNS and CDR2 as SASEGT. V shed 8 bases and J shed 2 bases, with 9 bases lying between them. The CDR3 is made up of 12 amino acids.

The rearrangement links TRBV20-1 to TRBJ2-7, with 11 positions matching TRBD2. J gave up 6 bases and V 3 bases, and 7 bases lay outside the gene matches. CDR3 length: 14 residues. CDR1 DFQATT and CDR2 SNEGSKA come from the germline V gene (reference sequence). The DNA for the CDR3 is TGCAGTGCTAGGGGGCTAGCGGGAGGTGGCGAGCAGTACTTC. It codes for CSARGLAGGGEQYF.